A single sample gave rise to the 11 T cell receptor beta chains below, sequenced in a study of T-cell reconstitution after alpha-beta-depleted transplantation in children. This sample's TCRbeta library carried unique molecular identifier barcodes. TCRdb called the PCR reads again in MiXCR, with one record for every CDR3 protein. In the table there are some 500,000 distinct CDR3 sequences, approximately 32% of which are singletons. The sequencing used PBMCs from the stem cell graft donor, collected from the stem cell graft. These receptors originate from a human donor who donated a stem cell graft to a child with aplastic anemia.

This chain connects TRBV20-1 to TRBJ1-4; D ambiguous. From germline, CDR1 is DFQATT and CDR2 SNEGSKA (reference sequence). The CDR3 is made up of 15 amino acids. The V gene lost 2 bases and the J gene lost 5 bases, with 15 bases spanning the gap. The CDR3 nucleotides read TGCAGTGCTAGACCAACCGTGAGGGAGAATGAAAAACTGTTTTTT. Residues: CSARPTVRENEKLFF.

This clonotype has a handful of counts. The J gene is TRBJ2-1, the V gene TRBV7-9; possible D gene TRBD1, 6 bases. Per the germline V gene, CDR1 is SEHNR and CDR2 is FQNEAQ (reference sequence). V lost 1 base and J 0 bases, leaving 13 bases between the germline ends. The CDR3 runs 17 residues. The CDR3 reads CASSLGDGQFSYNEQFF. In DNA form, the CDR3 reads TGTGCCAGCAGCTTAGGGGACGGACAGTTCTCCTACAATGAGCAGTTCTTC.

CDR3 nucleotide sequence: TGTGCCAGCTCACCCGACAGGGGCATCGAGCAGTACTTC. Translation: CASSPDRGIEQYF. The V and J genes are TRBV18 and TRBJ2-7, with 8 bases matching TRBD1. The CDR3 runs to 13 residues. The V gene end was trimmed by 3 bases and the J gene end by 6 bases; junction bases not matched to a gene: 4. Germline values: CDR1 KGHSH, CDR2 LQKENI. The whole variable domain, filled in from reference TRBV18 and TRBJ2-7, reads NAGVMQNPRHLVRRRGQEARLRCSPMKGHSHVYWYRQLPEEGLKFMVYLQKENIIDESGMPKERFSAEFPKEGPSILRIQQVVRGDSAAYFCASSPDRGIEQYFGPGTRLTVT.

The genes are TRBV5-1 and TRBJ2-2, with TRBD2 matching over 10 bases. Germline-derived CDR1 and CDR2 are SGHRS and YFSETQ. The junction had 7 bases not matched to a gene; V was cut back by 7 bases and J by 4 bases. The CDR3 runs to 15 residues. The CDR3 loop reads CASAPSGSGTGELFF. As DNA, the CDR3 is TGCGCCAGCGCCCCTAGCGGGAGTGGCACCGGGGAGCTGTTTTTT.

This rearrangement joins TRBV19 to TRBJ2-1, with D uncertain. Germline CDR1 and CDR2: LNHDA and SQIVND (reference sequence). This CDR3 region has 14 residues. The V and J ends lost 7 bases and 8 bases respectively, with 18 bases between them. The CDR3 reads CASIPEDGIDEQFF. CDR3 nucleotides: TGTGCCAGTATCCCGGAAGACGGTATCGATGAGCAGTTCTTC.

The chain is built from TRBV12-5 and TRBJ1-1, with 7 bases lining up with TRBD1. The V gene's germline CDR1 is LGHNT and CDR2 FRNRAP. The CDR3 runs to 14 residues. V gave up 7 bases and J gave up 4 bases; unmatched junction bases: 9. The CDR3 DNA is TGTGCTAGTGCCTACAGGGGAGGGAGCACTGAAGCTTTCTTT. Amino acid sequence: CASAYRGGSTEAFF.

The CDR3 region has the DNA TGCGCCAGCAGCACCGGACAGTCTTACCTCCACTTT. Protein sequence: CASSTGQSYLHF. The genes are TRBV5-1 and TRBJ1-6; D possibly corresponds to TRBD1 (6 bases). CDR1 is SGHRS and CDR2 is YFSETQ in the germline V gene. The CDR3 is 12 residues long. With 4 bases removed from V and 15 bases from J, the gap between germline ends came to 14 bases.

Only a few counts were recorded for this clonotype. CDR3 in DNA: TGTGCCAGCAGCCATAACGCTGAGTACGAGCAGTACTTC. Translating gives CASSHNAEYEQYF. The rearrangement links TRBV7-9 to TRBJ2-7, with no clear D. Looked up from germline, CDR1 is SEHNR and CDR2 is FQNEAQ (reference sequence). The CDR3 consists of 13 residues. V was pared by 5 bases and J by 4 bases, with 12 bases between.

The CDR3: CASSLSAGLANYGYTF. The CDR3 bases are TGTGCCAGCAGTTTGAGTGCAGGGCTGGCTAACTATGGCTACACCTTC. The rearrangement uses TRBV28 and TRBJ1-2; D might be TRBD1 (5 bases). Trimming stripped 3 bases from V and 0 bases from J, with 14 bases between. Germline loops: CDR1 MDHEN, CDR2 SYDVKM. This CDR3 is 16 amino acids long.

This chain links TRBV7-2 with TRBJ1-3, with 7 nucleotides matching TRBD1. With V trimmed by 4 bases and J by 4 bases, 10 bases remained unmatched. CDR1 is SGHTA and CDR2 is FQGNSA in the germline V gene. This CDR3 spans 16 amino acids. The chain's CDR3 is CASSSAGTGVGNTIYF. The CDR3 DNA reads as TGTGCCAGCAGCTCCGCCGGTACAGGGGTCGGAAACACCATATATTTT.

The CDR3 spells CASSSRAEGSQPQHF. In DNA form, the CDR3 reads TGTGCCAGCAGTTCCAGGGCGGAGGGCAGTCAGCCCCAGCATTTT. The chain links TRBV12-3 or TRBV12-4 to TRBJ1-5; D possibly corresponds to TRBD1 (5 bases). V was cut by 4 bases and J by 6 bases, with 16 bases left in between. The CDR3 runs to 15 residues.